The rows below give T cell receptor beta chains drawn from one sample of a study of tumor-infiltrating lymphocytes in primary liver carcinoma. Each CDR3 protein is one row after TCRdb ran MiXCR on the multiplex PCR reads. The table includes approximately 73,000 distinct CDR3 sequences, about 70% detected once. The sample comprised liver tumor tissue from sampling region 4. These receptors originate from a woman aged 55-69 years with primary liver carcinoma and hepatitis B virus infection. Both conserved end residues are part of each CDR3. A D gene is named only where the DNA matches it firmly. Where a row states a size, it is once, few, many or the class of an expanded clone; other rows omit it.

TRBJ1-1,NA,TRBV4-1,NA,CASSQGNIEAFF,TGCGCCAGCAGCCAAGGGAACATTGAAGCTTTCTTT
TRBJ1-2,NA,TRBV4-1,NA,CASSRDKRGGYTF,TGCGCCAGCAGCCGGGATAAAAGGGGTGGCTACACCTTC
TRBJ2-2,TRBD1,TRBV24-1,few,CATSDFGTVDGELFF,TGTGCCACCAGTGATTTTGGGACAGTGGACGGGGAGCTGTTTTTT
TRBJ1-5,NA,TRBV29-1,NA,CSVGEYSNQPQQF,TGCAGCGTTGGGGAATATAGCAATCAGCCCCAGCAGTTT
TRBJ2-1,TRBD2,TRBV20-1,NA,CSARISGLAGFNEHFF,TGCAGTGCTAGGATCTCGGGACTAGCGGGATTCAATGAGCACTTCTTC
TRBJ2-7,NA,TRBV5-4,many,CASSLDPSYEQYF,TGTGCCAGCAGCTTGGATCCCTCCTACGAGCAGTACTTC
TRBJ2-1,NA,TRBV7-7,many,CASSLSRDSYNEQFF,TGTGCTAGCAGCTTATCTAGGGATTCATACAATGAGCAGTTCTTC
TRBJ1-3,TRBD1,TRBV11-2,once,CVSSSRPHRGAYSGNTTYF,TGTGTCAGCAGCTCACGTCCGCACAGGGGAGCGTACTCTGGAAACACCACATATTTT
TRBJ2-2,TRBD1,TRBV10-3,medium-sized,CAIRDRGKDTGELFF,TGTGCCATCAGGGACAGGGGGAAGGACACCGGGGAGCTGTTTTTT
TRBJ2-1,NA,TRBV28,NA,CASRRVGEYNEQFF,TGTGCCAGCAGGAGGGTCGGGGAATACAATGAGCAGTTCTTC
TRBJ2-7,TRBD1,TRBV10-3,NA,CAINPRGTGDYEQYF,TGTGCCATTAACCCTAGGGGGACAGGGGACTACGAGCAGTACTTC
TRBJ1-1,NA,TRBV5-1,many,CASSLEWQGIAEAFF,TGCGCCAGCAGCTTGGAGTGGCAGGGGATTGCTGAAGCTTTCTTT
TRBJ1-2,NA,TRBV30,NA,CAWSALVQTGYTF,TGTGCCTGGAGTGCATTGGTCCAAACCGGCTACACCTTC
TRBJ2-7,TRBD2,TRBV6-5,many,CAGSSSLAGGWEQYF,TGTGCCGGCAGTTCTTCACTAGCGGGAGGTTGGGAGCAGTACTTC
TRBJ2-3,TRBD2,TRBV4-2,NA,CASSPGTSGRVDTQYF,TGTGCCAGCAGCCCCGGGACTAGTGGGAGGGTGGATACGCAGTATTTT
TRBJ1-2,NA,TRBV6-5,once,CASSYRGSGNGYTF,TGTGCCAGCAGTTACAGGGGGAGCGGTAATGGTTACACCTTC
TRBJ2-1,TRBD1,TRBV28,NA,CASSFNWDRSYSEQFF,TGTGCCAGCAGTTTTAATTGGGACAGATCCTACAGTGAGCAGTTCTTC
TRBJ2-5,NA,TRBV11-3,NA,CPSSSRRGYQETQYF,TGTCCTAGCAGCTCCCGTCGGGGGTACCAAGAGACTCAGTACTTC
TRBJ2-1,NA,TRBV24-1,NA,CATSDSRTTSYNEQFF,TGTGCCACCAGTGATTCCAGGACTACCTCCTACAATGAGCAGTTCTTC
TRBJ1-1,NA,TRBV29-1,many,CSVRTGNTEAFF,TGCAGCGTTCGGACGGGGAACACTGAAGCTTTCTTT
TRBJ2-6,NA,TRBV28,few,CASTSWGGGSGANVLTF,TGTGCCAGCACCAGTTGGGGTGGAGGCTCTGGGGCCAACGTCCTGACTTTC
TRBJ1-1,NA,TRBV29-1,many,CSVGEMNTNTEAFF,TGCAGCGTGGGGGAAATGAATACGAACACTGAAGCTTTCTTT
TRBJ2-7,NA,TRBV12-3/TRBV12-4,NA,CASSLRGMGYELYF,TGTGCCAGCAGTTTAAGAGGGATGGGCTACGAGCTGTACTTC
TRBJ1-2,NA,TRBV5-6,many,CASSFQGIGGYTF,TGTGCCAGCAGCTTCCAGGGTATTGGTGGCTACACCTTC
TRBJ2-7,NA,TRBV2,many,CASSEPGSEQYF,TGTGCCAGCAGTGAGCCAGGGAGCGAGCAGTACTTC
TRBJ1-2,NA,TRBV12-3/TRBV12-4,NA,CASSFTQAVALNYGYIF,TGTGCCAGCAGTTTTACTCAGGCGGTGGCGCTGAACTATGGCTACATCTTC
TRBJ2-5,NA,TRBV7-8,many,CASSLAQWRQETQYF,TGTGCCAGCAGCTTAGCGCAATGGCGGCAAGAGACCCAGTACTTC
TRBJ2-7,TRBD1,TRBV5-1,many,CASSATTGGLREQYF,TGCGCCAGCAGCGCCACGACAGGGGGCTTAAGGGAGCAGTACTTC
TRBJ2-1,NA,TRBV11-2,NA,CASSLDLQGIVYDEQFF,TGTGCCAGCAGCTTAGATCTACAGGGTATAGTCTACGATGAGCAGTTCTTT
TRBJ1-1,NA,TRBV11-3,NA,CVNSQDGLNTEAYF,TGTGTCAACAGCCAGGACGGCTTGAACACTGAAGCTTACTTT
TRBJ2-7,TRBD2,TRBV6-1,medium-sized,CASNPTGGDSYEQYF,TGTGCCAGCAACCCAACGGGGGGGGATTCCTACGAGCAGTACTTC
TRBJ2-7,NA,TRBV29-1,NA,CGVGGAGREAHYF,TGCGGCGTTGGAGGGGCAGGGAGAGAAGCGCACTACTTC
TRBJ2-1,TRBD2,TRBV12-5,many,CASGLALTSGTYNEQFF,TGTGCTAGTGGTTTGGCCCTGACTAGCGGGACCTACAATGAGCAGTTCTTC
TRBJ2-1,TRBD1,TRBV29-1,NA,CSGGTGRPYNEQLF,TGCAGCGGGGGGACAGGGCGCCCCTACAATGAGCAGCTCTTC
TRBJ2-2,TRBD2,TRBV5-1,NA,CASSPQPGLTGGRTGELFF,TGCGCCAGCAGCCCGCAGCCGGGACTAACGGGAGGGCGCACCGGGGAGCTGTTTTTT
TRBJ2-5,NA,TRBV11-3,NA,CASSLDTETGYF,TGTGCCAGTAGCTTAGACACAGAGACCGGGTACTTC
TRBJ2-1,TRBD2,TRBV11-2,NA,CAISLNSGRVNNGQFF,TGTGCCATCAGCTTAAATAGCGGGAGGGTTAACAATGGTCAGTTCTTC